The entry that follows covers one T cell receptor beta chain sequence. This sample is drawn from a study of blood T cells in healthy people across ages. A second PCR of 7 to 11 cycles used a sample-barcoded 5' primer and a J-beta primer mix. Via MiXCR, TCRdb re-called the 5' RACE reads, giving one row per CDR3 protein. The table lists approximately 810,000 distinct CDR3 sequences, under 30% of them singletons, with 17% in the top ten. The V end was cut by 4 bases, the J end by 2 bases, with 18 bases between. CDR1 and CDR2 (germline): SGHDT, YYEEEE. The CDR3 length is 16 residues. The chain has TRBV5-6 and TRBJ1-1, with D unclear. The sample consisted of blood. This receptor was obtained from a woman older than 75 in good health. Written as DNA, the CDR3 is TGTGCCAGCAGCCCGGGGTATAGTTTGAGCAACACTGAAGCTTTCTTT. This codes for CASSPGYSLSNTEAFF. The full variable domain, completed using reference TRBV5-6 and TRBJ1-1, is DAGVTQSPTHLIKTRGQQVTLRCSPKSGHDTVSWYQQALGQGPQFIFQYYEEEERQRGNFPDRFSGHQFPNYSSELNVNALLLGDSALYLCASSPGYSLSNTEAFFGQGTRLTVV.